This T cell receptor beta chain was recorded in a study of T cells in Graves' hyperthyroidism and ophthalmopathy. Study-level information: Initial diagnosis, before any treatment, was when peripheral blood was collected.

Each patient was aged 18 to 65 and had newly diagnosed hyperthyroidism of under 2 months' duration. A 10 ml volume of fresh peripheral blood provided the PBMCs. This clonotype occurred a few times. Antigen unknown. The germline gene is not matched at one end of the junction; a read error may be the cause. CDR1 is MDHEN, CDR2 SYDVKM, per germline. CDR3 length: 15 amino acids. Overall study results and limits: Before onset, ophthalmopathy was predicted by the model a median approximately 6.5 months earlier.

TCR beta CDR3 sequences were amplified from RNA transcripts. Using the HTBI primer set, a first-round RT-PCR was run on the TCR CDR3. TCRdb re-derived calls from the multiplex PCR reads in MiXCR, one entry per CDR3 protein. The sample consists of around 520,000 distinct CDR3 sequences, 11% to 15% of them appearing once. Source material: blood. This sequence joins TRBV28 and TRBJ1-5, with D tentatively TRBD1 (5 bases). The TCR comes from a woman aged 35 to 49 with Graves' hyperthyroidism. The CDR3 bases are TGTGCCGGCAGTTTAGCTGGGGCAGGGAACCAGCCCCAGCATTTT. It encodes CAGSLAGAGNQPQHF.